The rows below give T cell receptor beta chains drawn from one sample of a study of blood T cell repertoires in COVID-19. The repertoire was sequenced with immunoSEQ multiplex PCR; TCRdb's copy has only in-frame clones and lacks some. The top ten hold about 5.2% of the sample, which has about 330,000 clones, about 87% seen once. The sample taken for sequencing was PBMCs or T cells enriched from blood (not recorded which). The receptors stem from a woman in her 30s who had recovered from COVID-19. CDR3s include the opening cysteine and the closing phenylalanine or tryptophan. A D gene is named only where the DNA matches it firmly.

d_call,j_call,v_call,cdr3_nt,cdr3_aa
TRBD1,TRBJ1-6,TRBV5-4,TGTGCCAGCGGGCCTCCGACAGGGATGGGCTCACCCCTCCACTTT,CASGPPTGMGSPLHF
NA,TRBJ1-6,TRBV27,TGTGCCAGCAGTTCCGACAGATTCTATAATTCACCCCTCCACTTT,CASSSDRFYNSPLHF
NA,TRBJ1-2,TRBV10-3,TGTGCCATCTCCCCAACCCCCGGGGTCTATGTGGGCTACACCTTC,CAISPTPGVYVGYTF
TRBD1,TRBJ1-4,TRBV7-2,TGTGCCAGCAGCTTAACCGGGACAGCTAATGAAAAACTGTTTTTT,CASSLTGTANEKLFF
TRBD1,TRBJ1-2,TRBV9,TGTGCCAGCAGCGTCCGACAGGGGGACTATGGCTACACCTTC,CASSVRQGDYGYTF
NA,TRBJ1-3,TRBV5-1,TGCGCCAGCAGCTTGACAGGGCCTTCCGGAAACACCATATATTTT,CASSLTGPSGNTIYF
NA,TRBJ2-1,TRBV5-5,TGTGCCAGCAGCTTGGCTAGTCAGGGTGAGCAGTTCTTC,CASSLASQGEQFF
TRBD1,TRBJ1-2,TRBV6-5,TGTGCCAGCAGTTCCGCCCGGACAGGGGACTATGGCTACACCTTC,CASSSARTGDYGYTF
NA,TRBJ2-1,TRBV6-2/TRBV6-3,TGTGCCAGCAGTTACGTTGGACAGTACAATGAGCAGTTCTTC,CASSYVGQYNEQFF
TRBD1,TRBJ1-2,TRBV4-1,TGCGCCAGCAGCACCACCACAGGGGGTGATTATGGCTACACCTTC,CASSTTTGGDYGYTF